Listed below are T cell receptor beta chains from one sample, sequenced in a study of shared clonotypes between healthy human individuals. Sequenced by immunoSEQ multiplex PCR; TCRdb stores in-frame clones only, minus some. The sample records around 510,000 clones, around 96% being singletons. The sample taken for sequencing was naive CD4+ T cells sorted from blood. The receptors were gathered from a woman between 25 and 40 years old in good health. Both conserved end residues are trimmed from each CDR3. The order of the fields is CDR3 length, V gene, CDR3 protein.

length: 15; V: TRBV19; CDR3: ASTPTLQGQTNTEAF
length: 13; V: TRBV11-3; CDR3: ASSLGAGNIYEQY
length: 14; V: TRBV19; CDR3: ASHPTSARAYNEQF
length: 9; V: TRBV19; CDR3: ATGSGNTIY
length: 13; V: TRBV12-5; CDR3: ASGPGLAGQETQY
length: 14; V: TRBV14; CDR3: ASSQDLLKEVEKLF
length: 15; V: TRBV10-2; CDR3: ASSEGQGVANTGELF
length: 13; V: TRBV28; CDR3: ASSPSVGGNQPQH
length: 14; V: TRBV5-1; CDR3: ASFYGGRANTGELF
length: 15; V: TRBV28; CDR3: ASSFGSGSLSTDTQY
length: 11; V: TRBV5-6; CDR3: ASSHREAYEQY
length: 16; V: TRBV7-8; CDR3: ASSSRYHETGVYNEQF
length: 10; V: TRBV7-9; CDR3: ASPGGGETQY
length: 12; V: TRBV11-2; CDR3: ASSLYRAAGELF
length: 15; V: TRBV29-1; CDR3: SAHGDDRCSGANVLT
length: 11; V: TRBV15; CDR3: ATSNRVVGEQY
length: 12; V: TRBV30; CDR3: AWSAGGRVNWQF
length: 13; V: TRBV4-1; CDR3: ASSQDMAANRPQH
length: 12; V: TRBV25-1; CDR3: ASSGRGRTDTQY
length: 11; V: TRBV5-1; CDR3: ASSPGLAGAQY
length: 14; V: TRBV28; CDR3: ASSSRGDGLRGQQY
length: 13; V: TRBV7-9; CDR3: ASSSPGQGDYGYT
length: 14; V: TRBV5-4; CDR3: ASSPRTSGSAKEQY
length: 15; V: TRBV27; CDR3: ASSGPTGSLAKNIQY
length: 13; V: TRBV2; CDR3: ASSPGQGIRNTIY
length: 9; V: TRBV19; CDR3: ASSISDTQY
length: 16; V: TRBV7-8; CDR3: ASSLRPRQVVGNQPQH
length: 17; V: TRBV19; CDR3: ASSMEVPGLAGNTGELF
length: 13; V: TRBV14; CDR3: ASSFSPITYNEQF
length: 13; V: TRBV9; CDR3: ASSLQGSGYNEQF
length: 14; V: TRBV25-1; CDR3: ASSEGEVSDQETQY
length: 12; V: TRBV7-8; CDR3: ASSPTGFTEKLF
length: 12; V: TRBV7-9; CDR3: ATQTENPTDTQY
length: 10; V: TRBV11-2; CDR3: ASSSTLYEQY
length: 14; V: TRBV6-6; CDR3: ASSYSNGPSTDTQY
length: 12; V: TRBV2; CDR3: ASSGIAAGEKLF
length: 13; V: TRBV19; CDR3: ASNSPGQGSQPQH
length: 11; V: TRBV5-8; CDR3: ASSLASSGKQF
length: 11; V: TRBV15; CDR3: ATSRDSGGEQY
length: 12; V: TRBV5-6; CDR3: ASSSGGDTGELF
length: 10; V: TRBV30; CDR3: ARTRGHYGYT
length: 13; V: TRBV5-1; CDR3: ASSLEGQPDQPQH
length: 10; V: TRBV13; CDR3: ASSFRRGEQF
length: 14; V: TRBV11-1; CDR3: ASSPVGTTNTGELF
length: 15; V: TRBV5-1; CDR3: ASSLGTGVLVDTEAF
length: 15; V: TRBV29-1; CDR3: SVEDPQLQSSYNEQF
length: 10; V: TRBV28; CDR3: ASRGTAQPQH
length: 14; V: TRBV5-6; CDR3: ASSLFTHIRNEKLF
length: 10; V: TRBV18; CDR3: ASSPFNNEQF
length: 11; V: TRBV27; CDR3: ASAGQGFSGYT
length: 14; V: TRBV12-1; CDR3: ASSFLDRTPIGGYT
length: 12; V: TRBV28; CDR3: ASSSTGGGYGYT